This is a list of T cell receptor beta chains from one sample in a study of glioma-infiltrating T cells after dendritic cell vaccination. Sequencing used immunoSEQ multiplex PCR; TCRdb keeps in-frame clones, though not all of them. In the table there are roughly 60,000 clones, roughly 80% of which are singletons. The sequencing used blood, collected after dendritic cell vaccination. Receptor source: a human donor with glioblastoma. The CDR3 runs from the conserved cysteine through the conserved F or W. The D gene is left open where the match is weak. Only part of the rows carry a size: once, few, many, or a class if the clone is expanded.

size: NA; D: TRBD1; J: TRBJ2-7; V: TRBV5-1; CDR3: CASSQPGQGTREQYF; DNA: TGCGCCAGCAGCCAACCGGGACAGGGGACTCGAGAGCAGTACTTC
size: NA; D: NA; J: TRBJ2-3; V: TRBV5-1; CDR3: CASSLAQGPDTQYF; DNA: TGCGCCAGCAGCTTGGCACAGGGCCCCGATACGCAGTATTTT
size: NA; D: NA; J: TRBJ2-5; V: TRBV4-1; CDR3: CASSPQRLGGTQYF; DNA: TGCGCCAGCAGCCCCCAGAGACTCGGGGGGACCCAGTACTTC
size: NA; D: TRBD1; J: TRBJ1-6; V: TRBV11-2; CDR3: CASSARQGLDSPLHF; DNA: TGTGCCAGCAGCGCACGACAGGGGCTGGATTCACCCCTCCACTTT
size: NA; D: TRBD2; J: TRBJ2-3; V: TRBV7-3; CDR3: CASSLTTSGGFLEQYF; DNA: TGTGCCAGCAGCTTAACGACTAGCGGGGGTTTCCTGGAGCAGTATTTT
size: NA; D: TRBD1; J: TRBJ1-5; V: TRBV6-6; CDR3: CASSYRDRDQPQHF; DNA: TGTGCCAGCAGTTACCGGGACAGGGATCAGCCCCAGCATTTT
size: NA; D: NA; J: TRBJ2-7; V: TRBV11-2; CDR3: CASSPRGQAYEQYF; DNA: TGTGCCAGCAGCCCAAGGGGTCAGGCTTACGAGCAGTACTTC
size: NA; D: NA; J: TRBJ2-2; V: TRBV4-2; CDR3: CASSHQVLTGELFF; DNA: TGTGCCAGCAGCCATCAGGTCCTCACCGGGGAGCTGTTTTTT
size: NA; D: TRBD2; J: TRBJ2-1; V: TRBV13; CDR3: CASSLRPGGYNEQFF; DNA: TGTGCCAGCAGCCTCAGACCGGGGGGGTACAATGAGCAGTTCTTC
size: NA; D: NA; J: TRBJ1-1; V: TRBV6-1; CDR3: CAGGGMNTEAFF; DNA: TGTGCCGGGGGGGGCATGAACACTGAAGCTTTCTTT
size: NA; D: TRBD2; J: TRBJ2-1; V: TRBV11-3; CDR3: CASSSPGNRGGEQFF; DNA: TGTGCCAGCAGCTCGCCAGGGAACCGGGGGGGTGAGCAGTTCTTC
size: NA; D: TRBD1; J: TRBJ1-2; V: TRBV5-1; CDR3: CASSLGQHLNYGYTF; DNA: TGCGCCAGCAGCCTGGGACAGCACTTAAACTATGGCTACACCTTC
size: NA; D: NA; J: TRBJ2-2; V: TRBV5-1; CDR3: CASSPPAGNTGELFF; DNA: TGCGCCAGCAGCCCGCCCGCAGGGAACACCGGGGAGCTGTTTTTT
size: NA; D: NA; J: TRBJ1-1; V: TRBV7-6; CDR3: CASSLGRYDIQNTEAFF; DNA: TGTGCCAGCAGCTTAGGTCGCTATGACATTCAGAACACTGAAGCTTTCTTT
size: NA; D: NA; J: TRBJ2-5; V: TRBV6-1; CDR3: CASSEQAGFQETQYF; DNA: TGTGCCAGCAGTGAACAAGCAGGGTTCCAAGAGACCCAGTACTTC
size: NA; D: NA; J: TRBJ2-5; V: TRBV30; CDR3: CAWSVLPGGETQYF; DNA: TGTGCCTGGAGTGTACTGCCAGGAGGGGAGACCCAGTACTTC
size: few; D: NA; J: TRBJ2-7; V: TRBV10-2; CDR3: CASSDPGGSAYEQYF; DNA: TGCGCCAGCAGTGATCCGGGGGGCAGCGCCTACGAGCAGTACTTC
size: NA; D: NA; J: TRBJ2-7; V: TRBV19; CDR3: CASGFRGYEQYF; DNA: TGTGCCAGTGGTTTCCGGGGCTACGAGCAGTACTTC
size: NA; D: NA; J: TRBJ1-1; V: TRBV10-3; CDR3: CAISAAWDTEAFF; DNA: TGTGCCATCAGCGCGGCATGGGACACTGAAGCTTTCTTT
size: NA; D: TRBD1; J: TRBJ1-1; V: TRBV10-3; CDR3: CAISESGGGEAFF; DNA: TGTGCCATCAGTGAGTCCGGAGGGGGCGAAGCTTTCTTT
size: once; D: TRBD1; J: TRBJ1-1; V: TRBV30; CDR3: CAWKVRQGATAFF; DNA: TGTGCCTGGAAGGTGCGACAGGGGGCAACAGCTTTCTTT
size: medium-sized; D: TRBD1; J: TRBJ2-7; V: TRBV2; CDR3: CASSADRGRYEQYF; DNA: TGTGCCAGCAGTGCGGACAGGGGCCGGTACGAGCAGTACTTC